The clone carrying this T cell receptor beta chain has a count of ten or more. Its antigen is still unknown. Building of the TCR beta libraries involved iRepertoire HTBI primers and Arm-PCR of CDR3 regions. TCRdb analysed the multiplex PCR reads with MiXCR anew, one entry per CDR3 protein. The data contain fewer than 650,000 distinct CDR3 sequences, roughly 16% of them singletons. Sample time point: newly diagnosed GD, antithyroid drugs for less than 3 months. From RNA extracted from PBMCs, the TCR library was made. This entry belongs to a study of regulatory T cells in long-lasting Graves disease. Findings and limits, study-wide: A reduction in accuracy may have resulted from the small sample size. The study found persistent patients shared more public clonotypes (more than 2,500) than new patients (about 1,000).

J gave up 4 bases and V 0 bases, and 7 bases lay outside the gene matches. This CDR3 is 17 amino acids long. Germline lookup yields CDR1 SGHTA and CDR2 FQGNSA. This same sample was also taken into another study, of T cells in Graves' hyperthyroidism and ophthalmopathy. That publication notes: Carried out on the TCR CDR3, a first-round RT-PCR used the HTBI primer set.

Material: peripheral blood mononuclear cells (PBMCs), obtained at new diagnosis, from a patient treated with antithyroid drugs. This sequence was found in a woman aged 25 to 39 with Graves disease. The chain carries TRBV7-2 and TRBJ2-5; 11 nucleotides agree with TRBD2. The CDR3 protein is CASSLAGSGRAGETQYF. CDR3 nucleotides: TGTGCCAGCAGCTTAGCGGGTAGCGGGAGGGCCGGAGAGACCCAGTACTTC.